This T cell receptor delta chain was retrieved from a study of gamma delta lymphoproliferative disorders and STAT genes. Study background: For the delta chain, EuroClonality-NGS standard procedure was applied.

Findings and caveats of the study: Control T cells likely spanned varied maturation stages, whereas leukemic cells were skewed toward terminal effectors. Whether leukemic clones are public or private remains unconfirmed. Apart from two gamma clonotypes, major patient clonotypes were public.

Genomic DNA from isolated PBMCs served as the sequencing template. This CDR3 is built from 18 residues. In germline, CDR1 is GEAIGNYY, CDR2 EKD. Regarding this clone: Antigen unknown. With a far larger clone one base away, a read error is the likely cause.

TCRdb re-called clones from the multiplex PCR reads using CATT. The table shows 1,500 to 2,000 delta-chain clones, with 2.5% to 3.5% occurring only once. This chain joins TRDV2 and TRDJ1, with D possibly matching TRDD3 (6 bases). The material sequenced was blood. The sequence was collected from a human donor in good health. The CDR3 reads CAYDTVGLGGGYTDKLIF. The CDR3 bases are TGTGCCTATGACACCGTCGGCCTTGGGGGGGGGTACACCGATAAACTCATCTTT.